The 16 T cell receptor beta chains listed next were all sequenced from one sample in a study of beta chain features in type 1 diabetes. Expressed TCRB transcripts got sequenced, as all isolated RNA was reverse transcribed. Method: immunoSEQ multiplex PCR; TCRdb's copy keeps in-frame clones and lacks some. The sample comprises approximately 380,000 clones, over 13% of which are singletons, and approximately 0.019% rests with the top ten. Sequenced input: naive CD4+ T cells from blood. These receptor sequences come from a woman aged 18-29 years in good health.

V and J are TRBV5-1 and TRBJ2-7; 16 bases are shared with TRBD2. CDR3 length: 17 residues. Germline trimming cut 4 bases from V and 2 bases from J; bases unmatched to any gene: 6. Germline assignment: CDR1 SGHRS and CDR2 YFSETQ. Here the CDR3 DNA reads TGCGCCAGCAGCGCGGGGACTAGCGGGAGGGTCACCTACGAGCAGTACTTC. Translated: CASSAGTSGRVTYEQYF.

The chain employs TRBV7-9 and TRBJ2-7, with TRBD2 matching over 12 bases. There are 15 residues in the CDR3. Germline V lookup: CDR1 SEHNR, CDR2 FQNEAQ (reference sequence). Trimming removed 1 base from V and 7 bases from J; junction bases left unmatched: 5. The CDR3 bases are TGTGCCAGCAGCTTAGGACTAGCGGGAGCCGGTGAGCAGTACTTC. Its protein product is CASSLGLAGAGEQYF.

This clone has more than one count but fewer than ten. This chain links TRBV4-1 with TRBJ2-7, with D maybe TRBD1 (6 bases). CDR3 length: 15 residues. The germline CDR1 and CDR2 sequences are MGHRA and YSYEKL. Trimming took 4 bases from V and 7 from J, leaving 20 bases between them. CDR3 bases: TGCGCCAGCAGCCGCCCAGGGGCCTTGGACATTGAGCAGTACTTC. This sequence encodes CASSRPGALDIEQYF.

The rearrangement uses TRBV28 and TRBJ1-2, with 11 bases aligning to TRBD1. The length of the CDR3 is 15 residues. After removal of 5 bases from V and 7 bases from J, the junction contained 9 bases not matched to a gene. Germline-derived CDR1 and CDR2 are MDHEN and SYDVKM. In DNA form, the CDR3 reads TGTGCCAGCAGTCATAGGACAGGGGGCTTTTCTGGCTACACCTTC. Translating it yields CASSHRTGGFSGYTF.

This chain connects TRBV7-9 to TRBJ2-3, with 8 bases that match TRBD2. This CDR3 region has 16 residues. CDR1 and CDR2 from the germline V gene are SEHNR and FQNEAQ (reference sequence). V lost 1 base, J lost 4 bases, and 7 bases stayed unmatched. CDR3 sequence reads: CASSLVQAGVADTQYF. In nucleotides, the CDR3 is TGTGCCAGCAGCTTAGTTCAAGCGGGAGTCGCAGATACGCAGTATTTT.

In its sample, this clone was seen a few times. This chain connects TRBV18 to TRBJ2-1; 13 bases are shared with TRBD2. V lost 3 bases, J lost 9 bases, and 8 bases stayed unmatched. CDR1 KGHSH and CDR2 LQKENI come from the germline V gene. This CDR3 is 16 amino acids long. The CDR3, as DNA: TGTGCCAGCTCACCGCTTAAACTAGCGGGAGGGGTTGAGCAGTTCTTC. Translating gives CASSPLKLAGGVEQFF.

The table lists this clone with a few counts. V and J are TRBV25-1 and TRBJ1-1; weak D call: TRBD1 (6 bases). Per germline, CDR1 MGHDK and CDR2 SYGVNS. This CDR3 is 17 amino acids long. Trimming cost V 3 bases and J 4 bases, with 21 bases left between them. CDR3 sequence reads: CASSDSLGGRGSTEAFF. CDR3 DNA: TGTGCCAGCAGTGATTCCCTTGGGGGCCGAGGGTCCACTGAAGCTTTCTTT.

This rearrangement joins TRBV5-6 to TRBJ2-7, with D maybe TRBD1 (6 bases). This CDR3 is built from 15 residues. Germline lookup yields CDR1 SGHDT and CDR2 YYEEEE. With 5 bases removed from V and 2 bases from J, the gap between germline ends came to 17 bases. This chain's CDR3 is CASRYEQGAPYEQYF. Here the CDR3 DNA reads TGTGCCAGCAGGTACGAACAGGGAGCCCCCTACGAGCAGTACTTC.

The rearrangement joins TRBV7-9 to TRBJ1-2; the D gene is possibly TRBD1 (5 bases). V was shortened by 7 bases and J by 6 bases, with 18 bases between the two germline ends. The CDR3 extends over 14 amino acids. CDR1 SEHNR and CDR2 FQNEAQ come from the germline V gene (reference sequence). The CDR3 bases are TGTGCCAGCACCAGAGAGGAGGGGTACGATGGCTACACCTTC. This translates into CASTREEGYDGYTF.

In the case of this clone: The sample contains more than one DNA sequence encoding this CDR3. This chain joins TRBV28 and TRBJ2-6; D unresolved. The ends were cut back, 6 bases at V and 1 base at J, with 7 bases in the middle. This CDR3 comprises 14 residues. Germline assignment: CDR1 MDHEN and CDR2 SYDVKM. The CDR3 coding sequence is TGTGCCAGCAGACCCGGGTCTGGGGCCAACGTCCTGACTTTC. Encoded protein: CASRPGSGANVLTF.

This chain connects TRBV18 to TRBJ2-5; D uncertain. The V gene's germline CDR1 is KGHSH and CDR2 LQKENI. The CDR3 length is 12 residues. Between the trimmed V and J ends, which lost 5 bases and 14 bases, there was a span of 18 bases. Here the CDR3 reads CASSSDRVYVYF. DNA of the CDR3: TGTGCCAGCTCATCCGACCGGGTCTACGTTTACTTC.

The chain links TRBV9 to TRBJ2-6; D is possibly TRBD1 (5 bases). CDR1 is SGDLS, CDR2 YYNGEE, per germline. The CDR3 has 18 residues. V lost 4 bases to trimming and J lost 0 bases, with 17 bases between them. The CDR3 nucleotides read TGTGCCAGCAGCCTAAGGGGATCCGGGCCCTCTGGGGCCAACGTCCTGACTTTC. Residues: CASSLRGSGPSGANVLTF.

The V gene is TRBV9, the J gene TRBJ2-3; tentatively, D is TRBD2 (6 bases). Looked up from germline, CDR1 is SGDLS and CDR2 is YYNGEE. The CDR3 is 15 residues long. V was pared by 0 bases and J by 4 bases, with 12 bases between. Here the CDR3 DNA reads TGTGCCAGCAGCGTAGAAGGGTGGAGGGCAGATACGCAGTATTTT. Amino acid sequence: CASSVEGWRADTQYF. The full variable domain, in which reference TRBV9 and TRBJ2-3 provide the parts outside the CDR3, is DSGVTQTPKHLITATGQRVTLRCSPRSGDLSVYWYQQSLDQGLQFLIQYYNGEERAKGNILERFSAQQFPDLHSELNLSSLELGDSALYFCASSVEGWRADTQYFGPGTRLTVL.

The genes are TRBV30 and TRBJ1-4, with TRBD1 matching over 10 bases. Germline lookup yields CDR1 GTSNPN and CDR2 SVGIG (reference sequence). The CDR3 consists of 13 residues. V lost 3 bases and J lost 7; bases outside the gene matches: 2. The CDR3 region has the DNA TGTGCCTGGAGCAGACAGGGGGCTGAAAAACTGTTTTTT. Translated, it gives CAWSRQGAEKLFF.

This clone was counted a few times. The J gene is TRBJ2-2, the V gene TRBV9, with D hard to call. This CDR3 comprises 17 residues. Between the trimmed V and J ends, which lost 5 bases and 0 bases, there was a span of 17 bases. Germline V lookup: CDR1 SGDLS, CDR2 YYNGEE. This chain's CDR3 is CASRADRGSSNTGELFF. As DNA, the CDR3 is TGTGCCAGCAGGGCCGACCGAGGAAGTTCGAACACCGGGGAGCTGTTTTTT. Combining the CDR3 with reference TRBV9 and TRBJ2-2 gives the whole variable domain DSGVTQTPKHLITATGQRVTLRCSPRSGDLSVYWYQQSLDQGLQFLIQYYNGEERAKGNILERFSAQQFPDLHSELNLSSLELGDSALYFCASRADRGSSNTGELFFGEGSRLTVL.

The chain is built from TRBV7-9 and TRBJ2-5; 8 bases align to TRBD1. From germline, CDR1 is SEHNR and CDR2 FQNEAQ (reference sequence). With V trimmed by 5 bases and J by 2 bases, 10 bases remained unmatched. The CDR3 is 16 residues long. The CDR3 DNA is TGTGCCAGCAGCCCCCGGCGACAGGGGTGGCAAGAGACCCAGTACTTC. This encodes CASSPRRQGWQETQYF. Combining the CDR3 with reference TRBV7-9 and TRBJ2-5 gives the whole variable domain DTGVSQNPRHKITKRGQNVTFRCDPISEHNRLYWYRQTLGQGPEFLTYFQNEAQLEKSRLLSDRFSAERPKGSFSTLEIQRTEQGDSAMYLCASSPRRQGWQETQYFGPGTRLLVL.